This T cell receptor beta chain comes out of a study of T cells in narcolepsy. Study-wide points: Healthy controls reportedly lacked the autoreactive clonotypes serially found in patients' blood.

Of note for this clone: Its specificity is not known.

The table came from immunoSEQ multiplex PCR; TCRdb's copy has only in-frame clones and leaves some out. The sample gives roughly 30,000 clones, 81% of which show up once; about 2.3% is in the top ten. Germline V CDR1 and CDR2: MGHRA, YSYEKL. The V and J ends lost 3 bases and 0 bases respectively, with 7 bases between them. The CDR3 sequence is 14 residues long. Sequencing was done on a sample of memory (CD45RA-) CD4+ T cells from blood. The receptor comes from a human donor in good health. This sequence joins TRBV4-1 and TRBJ2-3; D gene uncertain. In DNA, the CDR3 is TGCGCCAGCAGCCAGGGGTCGAGCACAGATACGCAGTATTTT. It yields the protein CASSQGSSTDTQYF.